What follows are 7 T cell receptor beta chains derived from one specimen sequenced in a study of CXCR3-negative and CXCR3-positive naive CD8 T cells. The TRB libraries of cDNA were built by UMI-labeled 5' RACE. TCRdb re-called the 5' RACE reads; one entry per CDR3 protein, DNA not given. This table lists under 55,000 distinct CDR3 sequences. Sequenced input: memory CD8+ T cells from blood. These receptors came from a human donor in good health. Some clones in this sample may be carry-over from other donors' samples.

This chain uses TRBV6-2 or TRBV6-3 with TRBJ2-1; with no DNA, the TCRdb D assignment of TRBD2 cannot be verified. CDR3 length: 12 amino acids. Germline CDR1 is MNHEY and CDR2 is SVGEGT. The CDR3 sequence is CASTLEGNEQFF.

This chain joins TRBV29-1 and TRBJ2-7; the TCRdb call, TRBD2, lacks DNA for checking. Germline V gives CDR1 SQVTM, CDR2 ANQGSEA. The CDR3 spans 14 residues. CDR3 in amino acids: CSASLSGSSYEQYF.

The rearrangement uses TRBV12-3 or TRBV12-4 and TRBJ2-1; as DNA is missing, the TRBD2 call by TCRdb cannot be tested. CDR3 length: 14 residues. The chain's CDR3 is CASGWASGYNEQFF.

This chain joins TRBV29-1 and TRBJ2-1; TCRdb indicates TRBD1, and absent DNA this call remains unverified. The CDR3 loop spans 11 amino acids. Germline CDR1 is SQVTM and CDR2 is ANQGSEA. The CDR3 loop is CSVAQGIEQFF.

The V call is TRBV7-2, the J call TRBJ2-1; TCRdb selects TRBD1, and the lack of DNA leaves this call unchecked. CDR1 SGHTA and CDR2 FQGNSA come from the germline V gene. CDR3 size: 16 residues. CDR3 loop: CASSFPGQVSYNEQFF.

This chain connects TRBV11-2 to TRBJ1-1. The CDR3 runs to 14 residues. The germline CDR1 and CDR2 sequences are SGHAT and FQNNGV. The CDR3 sequence is CASSSTLWNTEAFF. Variable domain in full (rest from reference TRBV11-2 and TRBJ1-1): EAGVAQSPRYKIIEKRQSVAFWCNPISGHATLYWYQQILGQGPKLLIQFQNNGVVDDSQLPKDRFSAERLKGVDSTLKIQPAKLEDSAVYLCASSSTLWNTEAFFGQGTRLTVV.

The genes are TRBV27 and TRBJ2-7; TCRdb selects TRBD2, and the lack of DNA leaves this call unchecked. Germline V gene sequence: CDR1 MNHEY, CDR2 SMNVEV (reference sequence). CDR3 size: 16 residues. CDR3 region: CASNLSSGMVGLGQYF.